In this sample, the clone carrying this T cell receptor beta chain turned up a few times. The CDR3 has 12 amino acids. CDR1 is SGHDT and CDR2 is YYEEEE in the germline V gene. V lost 2 bases and J lost 4, with 7 bases in between. Primers included in the PCR were 60 Vbeta and 13 Jbeta primers. Profiling relied on immunoSEQ multiplex PCR, and the TCRdb table lists in-frame clones only, not all of them. The sample yields about 83,000 clones, roughly 77% seen once. The data were taken from a study of cytomegalovirus exposure and HLA in healthy donors. The sequence derives from a man in his fifties or sixties in good health and CMV-seronegative. The V call is TRBV5-6, the J call TRBJ2-7; D gene unclear. Sequences were obtained from PBMCs. The DNA of the CDR3 is TGTGCCAGCAGCTTCGGTCTTTACGAGCAGTACTTC. The encoded protein is CASSFGLYEQYF.